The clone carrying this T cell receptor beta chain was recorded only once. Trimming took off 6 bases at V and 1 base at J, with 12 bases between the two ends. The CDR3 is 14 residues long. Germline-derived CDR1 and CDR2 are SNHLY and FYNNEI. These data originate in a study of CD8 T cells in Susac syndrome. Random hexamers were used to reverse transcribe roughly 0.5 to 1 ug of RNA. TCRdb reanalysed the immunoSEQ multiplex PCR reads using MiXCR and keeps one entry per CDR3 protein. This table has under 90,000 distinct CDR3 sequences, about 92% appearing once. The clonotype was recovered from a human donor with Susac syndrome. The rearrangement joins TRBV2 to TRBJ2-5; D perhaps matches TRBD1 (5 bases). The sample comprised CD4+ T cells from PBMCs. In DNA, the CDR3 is TGTGCCAGCAGCCGTCGACAGTCCCAAGAGACCCAGTACTTC. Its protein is CASSRRQSQETQYF.